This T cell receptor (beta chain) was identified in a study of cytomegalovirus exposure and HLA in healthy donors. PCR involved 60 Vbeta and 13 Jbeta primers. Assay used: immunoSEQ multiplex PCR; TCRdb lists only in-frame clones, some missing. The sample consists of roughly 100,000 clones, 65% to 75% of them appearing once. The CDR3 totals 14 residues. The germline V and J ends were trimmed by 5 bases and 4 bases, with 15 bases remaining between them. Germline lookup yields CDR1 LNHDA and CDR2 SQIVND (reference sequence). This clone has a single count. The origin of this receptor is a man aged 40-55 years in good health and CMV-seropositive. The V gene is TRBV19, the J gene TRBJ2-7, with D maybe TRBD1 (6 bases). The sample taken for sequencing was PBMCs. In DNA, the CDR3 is TGTGCCAGTAGTCCGGGGACAAATGGGTACGAGCAGTACTTC. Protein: CASSPGTNGYEQYF.